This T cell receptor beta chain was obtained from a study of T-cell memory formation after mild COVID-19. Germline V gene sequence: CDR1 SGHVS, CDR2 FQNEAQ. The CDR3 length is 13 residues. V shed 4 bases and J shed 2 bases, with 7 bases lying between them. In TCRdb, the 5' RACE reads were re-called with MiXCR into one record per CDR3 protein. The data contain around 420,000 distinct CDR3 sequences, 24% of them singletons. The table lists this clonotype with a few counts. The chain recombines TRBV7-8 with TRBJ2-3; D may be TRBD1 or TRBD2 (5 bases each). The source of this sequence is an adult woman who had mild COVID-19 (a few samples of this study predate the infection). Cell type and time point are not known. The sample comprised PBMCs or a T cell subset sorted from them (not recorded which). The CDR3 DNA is TGTGCCAGCAGCTGGGGGACCACAGATACGCAGTATTTT. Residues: CASSWGTTDTQYF.